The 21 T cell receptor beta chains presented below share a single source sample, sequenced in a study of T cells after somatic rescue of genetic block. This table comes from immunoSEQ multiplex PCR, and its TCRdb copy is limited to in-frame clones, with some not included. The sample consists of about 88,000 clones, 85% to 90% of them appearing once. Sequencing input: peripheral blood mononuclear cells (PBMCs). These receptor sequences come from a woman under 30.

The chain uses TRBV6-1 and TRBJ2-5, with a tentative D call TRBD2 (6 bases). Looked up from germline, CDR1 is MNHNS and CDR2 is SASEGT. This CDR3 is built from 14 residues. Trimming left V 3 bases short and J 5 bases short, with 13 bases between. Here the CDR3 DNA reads TGTGCCAGCAGTGAGGGTCGGGAGCGGGAGACCCAGTACTTC. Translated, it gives CASSEGRERETQYF.

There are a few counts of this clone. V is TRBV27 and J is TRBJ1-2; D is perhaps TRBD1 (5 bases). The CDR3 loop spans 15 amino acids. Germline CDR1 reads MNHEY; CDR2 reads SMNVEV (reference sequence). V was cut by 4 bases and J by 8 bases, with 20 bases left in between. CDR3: CASSSGPTHRRGYTF. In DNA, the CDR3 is TGTGCCAGCAGTTCAGGCCCCACCCACAGGAGAGGCTACACCTTC.

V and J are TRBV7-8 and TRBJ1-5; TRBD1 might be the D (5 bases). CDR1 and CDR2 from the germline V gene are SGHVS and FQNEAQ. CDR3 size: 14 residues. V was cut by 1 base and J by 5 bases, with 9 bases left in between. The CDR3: CASSLGQGDQPQHF. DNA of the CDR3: TGTGCCAGCAGCTTAGGGCAGGGCGATCAGCCCCAGCATTTT.

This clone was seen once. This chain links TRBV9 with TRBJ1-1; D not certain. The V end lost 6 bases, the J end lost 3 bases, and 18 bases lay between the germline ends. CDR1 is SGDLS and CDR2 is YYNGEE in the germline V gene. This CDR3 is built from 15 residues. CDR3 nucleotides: TGTGCCAGCACGGATCCCCCGTTGAGAGACACTGAAGCTTTCTTT. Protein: CASTDPPLRDTEAFF.

The CDR3 sequence: CASSPGTGKFSGANVLTF. In DNA form, the CDR3 reads TGTGCCAGCAGCCCCGGGACAGGTAAATTCTCTGGGGCCAACGTCCTGACTTTC. V is TRBV7-3 and J is TRBJ2-6; 8 bases map to TRBD1. V trimming: 5 bases; J trimming: 0 bases; junction bases outside the gene matches: 9. From germline, CDR1 is SGHTA and CDR2 FQGTGA. This CDR3 comprises 18 residues.

CDR3 coding DNA: TGTGCCAGCAGCTTAGTTCGAGGCAAAGAGACCCAGTACTTC. It encodes CASSLVRGKETQYF. V is TRBV11-2 and J is TRBJ2-5; no clear D. V lost 1 base to trimming and J lost 3 bases, with 9 bases between them. Germline CDR1 reads SGHAT; CDR2 reads FQNNGV. This CDR3 contains 14 residues.

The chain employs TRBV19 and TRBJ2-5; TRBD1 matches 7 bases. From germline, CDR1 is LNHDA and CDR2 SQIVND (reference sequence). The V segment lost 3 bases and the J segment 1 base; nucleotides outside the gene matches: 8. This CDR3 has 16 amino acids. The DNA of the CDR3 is TGTGCCAGTAGTATCGCCCTGACAGGGACCCAAGAGACCCAGTACTTC. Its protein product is CASSIALTGTQETQYF.

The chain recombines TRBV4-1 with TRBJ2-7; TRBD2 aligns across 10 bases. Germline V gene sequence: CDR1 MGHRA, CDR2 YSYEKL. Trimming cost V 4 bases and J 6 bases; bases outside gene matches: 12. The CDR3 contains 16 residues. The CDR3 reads CASSPLGLAGVSEQYF. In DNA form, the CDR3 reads TGCGCCAGCAGCCCCCTCGGCCTAGCGGGAGTTAGCGAGCAGTACTTC.

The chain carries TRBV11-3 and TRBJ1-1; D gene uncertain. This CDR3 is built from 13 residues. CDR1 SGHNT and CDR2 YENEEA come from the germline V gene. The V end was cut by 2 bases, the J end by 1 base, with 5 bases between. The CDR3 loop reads CASSLTENTEAFF. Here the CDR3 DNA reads TGTGCCAGCAGCTTAACAGAGAACACTGAAGCTTTCTTT.

CDR3 region: CASSSHAGGNTIYF. CDR3 DNA: TGCGCCAGCAGCTCCCACGCAGGGGGAAACACCATATATTTT. The chain recombines TRBV5-1 with TRBJ1-3; a possible D gene is TRBD1 (5 bases). Germline values: CDR1 SGHRS, CDR2 YFSETQ. The CDR3 is made up of 14 amino acids. Trimming shortened V by 3 bases and J by 4 bases, and 11 bases separated the two germline ends.

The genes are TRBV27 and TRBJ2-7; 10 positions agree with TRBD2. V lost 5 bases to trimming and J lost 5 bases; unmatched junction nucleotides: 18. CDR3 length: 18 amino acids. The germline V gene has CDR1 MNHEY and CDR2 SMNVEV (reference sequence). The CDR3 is CASSRRTSGIRWFHEQYF. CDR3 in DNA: TGTGCCAGCAGTCGGCGTACTAGCGGGATAAGATGGTTCCACGAGCAGTACTTC.

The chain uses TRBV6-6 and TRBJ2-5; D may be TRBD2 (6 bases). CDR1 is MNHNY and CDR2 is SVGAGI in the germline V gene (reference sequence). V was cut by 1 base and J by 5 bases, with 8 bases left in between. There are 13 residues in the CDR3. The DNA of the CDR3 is TGTGCCAGCAGTTACTGGGGAGGCGAGACCCAGTACTTC. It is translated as CASSYWGGETQYF.

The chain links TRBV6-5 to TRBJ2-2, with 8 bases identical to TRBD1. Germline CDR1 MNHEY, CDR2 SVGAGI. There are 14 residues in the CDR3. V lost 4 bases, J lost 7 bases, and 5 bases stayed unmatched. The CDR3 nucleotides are TGTGCCAGCAGTTTCTTCAGGGGGCACGGGGAGCTGTTTTTT. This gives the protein CASSFFRGHGELFF.

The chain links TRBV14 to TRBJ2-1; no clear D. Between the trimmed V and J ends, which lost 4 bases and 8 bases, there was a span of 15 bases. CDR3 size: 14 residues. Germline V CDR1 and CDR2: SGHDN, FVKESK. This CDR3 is CASSPNSFVDEQFF. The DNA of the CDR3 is TGTGCCAGCAGCCCCAATTCTTTTGTGGATGAGCAGTTCTTC.

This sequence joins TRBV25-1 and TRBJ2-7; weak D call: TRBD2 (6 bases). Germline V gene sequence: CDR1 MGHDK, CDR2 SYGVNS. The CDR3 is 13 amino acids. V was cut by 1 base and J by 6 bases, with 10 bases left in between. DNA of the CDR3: TGTGCCAGCAGTGAATGGGGGGTCCGCGAGCAGTACTTC. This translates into CASSEWGVREQYF.

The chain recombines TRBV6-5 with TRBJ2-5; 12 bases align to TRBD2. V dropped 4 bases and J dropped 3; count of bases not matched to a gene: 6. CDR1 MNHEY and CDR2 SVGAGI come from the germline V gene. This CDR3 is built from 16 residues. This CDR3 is CASSLLAGGRKETQYF. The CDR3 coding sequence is TGTGCCAGCAGTTTACTAGCGGGAGGAAGGAAAGAGACCCAGTACTTC.

CDR3 residues: CASSSHQAYGGVPGNTIYF. CDR3 nucleotides: TGTGCCAGCAGCTCACATCAAGCATATGGTGGGGTTCCTGGAAACACCATATATTTT. The chain uses TRBV5-6 and TRBJ1-3; the D is unclear. The CDR3 is made up of 19 amino acids. The germline CDR1 and CDR2 sequences are SGHDT and YYEEEE. Deletions cut 3 bases from V and 2 bases from J, with 24 bases between. Drawing the rest from reference TRBV5-6 and TRBJ1-3, the complete variable domain is DAGVTQSPTHLIKTRGQQVTLRCSPKSGHDTVSWYQQALGQGPQFIFQYYEEEERQRGNFPDRFSGHQFPNYSSELNVNALLLGDSALYLCASSSHQAYGGVPGNTIYFGEGSWLTVV.

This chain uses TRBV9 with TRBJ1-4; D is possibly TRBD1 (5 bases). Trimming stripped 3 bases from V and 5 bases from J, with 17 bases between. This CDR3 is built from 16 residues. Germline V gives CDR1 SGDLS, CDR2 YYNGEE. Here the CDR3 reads CASSGGDSRSNEKLFF. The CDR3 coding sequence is TGTGCCAGCAGCGGGGGGGACTCGCGTTCCAATGAAAAACTGTTTTTT.

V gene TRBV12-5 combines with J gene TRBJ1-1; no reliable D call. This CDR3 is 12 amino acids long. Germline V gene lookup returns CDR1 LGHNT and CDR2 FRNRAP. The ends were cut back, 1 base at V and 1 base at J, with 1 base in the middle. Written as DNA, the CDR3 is TGTGCTAGTGGTTTGGGGAACACTGAAGCTTTCTTT. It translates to CASGLGNTEAFF. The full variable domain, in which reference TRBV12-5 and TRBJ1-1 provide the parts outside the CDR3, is DARVTQTPRHKVTEMGQEVTMRCQPILGHNTVFWYRQTMMQGLELLAYFRNRAPLDDSGMPKDRFSAEMPDATLATLKIQPSEPRDSAVYFCASGLGNTEAFFGQGTRLTVV.

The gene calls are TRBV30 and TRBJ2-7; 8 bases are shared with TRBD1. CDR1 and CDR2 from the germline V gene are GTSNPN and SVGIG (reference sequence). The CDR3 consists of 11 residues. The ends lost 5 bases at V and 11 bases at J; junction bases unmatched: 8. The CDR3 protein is CAWGTRGQEYF. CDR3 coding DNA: TGTGCCTGGGGTACACGGGGACAGGAGTACTTC.

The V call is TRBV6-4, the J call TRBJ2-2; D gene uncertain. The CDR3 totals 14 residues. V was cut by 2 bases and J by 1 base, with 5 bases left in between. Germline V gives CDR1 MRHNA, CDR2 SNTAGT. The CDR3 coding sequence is TGTGCCAGCAGTGACGATCTGAACACCGGGGAGCTGTTTTTT. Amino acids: CASSDDLNTGELFF.